The rows below give T cell receptor beta chains drawn from one sample of a study of T cell repertoires in cytomegalovirus infection. For these receptors, no antigen is known. One entry per CDR3 protein results from TCRdb running MiXCR on the reads. Of tens of thousands of distinct CDR3 sequences in the sample, roughly 20% were seen once. The material sequenced was CD8+ T cells from cultured PBMCs, taken from culture after CMV antigen stimulation. These receptors were taken from a human donor in good health (CMV status not recorded). Some clones in this sample may be carry-over from other donors' samples. Each CDR3 is given with its conserved first and last residue. A D gene is named only where the DNA matches it firmly. Rows may omit the clone size; those that give it use once, few, many or a size class.

abundance	d_gene	v_gene	j_gene	CDR3aa	CDR3nt
few	TRBD1	TRBV7-6	TRBJ1-4	CASSLGTGGLPTNEKLFF	TGTGCCAGCAGCTTGGGGACAGGGGGCCTCCCAACTAATGAAAAACTGTTTTTT
-	-	TRBV7-8	TRBJ1-1	CASSPTGAVSYTEAFF	TGTGCCAGCAGCCCCACGGGGGCGGTGTCCTACACTGAAGCTTTCTTT
-	-	TRBV7-9	TRBJ1-1	CASSSSSANTEAFF	TGTGCCAGCAGCTCCAGTTCAGCGAACACTGAAGCTTTCTTT
-	-	TRBV7-4	TRBJ2-7	CASSLASPLYEQYF	TGTGCCAGCAGCTTAGCGAGCCCCCTCTACGAGCAGTACTTC
many	-	TRBV28	TRBJ2-1	CASSSGASSYNEQFF	TGTGCCAGCAGTTCGGGAGCGAGCTCCTACAATGAGCAGTTCTTC
few	-	TRBV7-8	TRBJ2-3	CASSSDGPEYAQYF	TGTGCCAGCAGCTCCGATGGGCCCGAATACGCGCAGTATTTT
-	TRBD1	TRBV19	TRBJ1-1	CASSTGGGLNTEAFF	TGTGCCAGTAGTACAGGGGGCGGCTTGAACACTGAAGCTTTCTTT
-	-	TRBV7-2	TRBJ2-7	CASRYNNQGGAYEQYF	TGTGCCAGCAGATATAATAACCAGGGGGGGGCCTACGAGCAGTACTTC
-	TRBD2	TRBV7-9	TRBJ2-3	CASSPTSGRELDTQYF	TGTGCCAGCAGCCCGACTAGCGGGAGAGAGTTAGATACGCAGTATTTT
-	TRBD2	TRBV6-2/TRBV6-3	TRBJ2-1	CASSKPPTSGISYNEQFF	TGTGCCAGCAGTAAACCCCCGACTAGCGGGATATCCTACAATGAGCAGTTCTTC
-	-	TRBV9	TRBJ2-1	CASSLQDASYNEQFF	TGTGCCAGCAGCTTACAAGATGCCTCCTACAATGAGCAGTTCTTC
-	TRBD1	TRBV6-2/TRBV6-3	TRBJ2-2	CASSYVRTGTGELFF	TGTGCCAGCAGTTACGTAAGGACAGGCACCGGGGAGCTGTTTTTT
-	-	TRBV9	TRBJ1-2	CASSVGGGDGYTF	TGTGCCAGCAGCGTCGGAGGAGGGGATGGCTACACCTTC
few	-	TRBV7-9	TRBJ1-4	CAVRGRTNEKLFF	TGTGCCGTTCGGGGGAGGACTAATGAAAAACTGTTTTTT
-	-	TRBV6-5	TRBJ2-4	CASSSNGNIQYF	TGTGCCAGCAGTTCCAACGGGAACATTCAGTACTTC
-	-	TRBV6-2/TRBV6-3	TRBJ2-5	CASSYPGGKGETQYF	TGTGCCAGCAGTTACCCCGGAGGGAAGGGAGAGACCCAGTACTTC
few	TRBD2	TRBV7-2	TRBJ2-5	CASSLARWTSGGTGETQYF	TGTGCCAGCAGCTTAGCGCGTTGGACTAGCGGGGGGACCGGGGAGACCCAGTACTTC
-	-	TRBV6-1	TRBJ2-5	CASSKEGETQYF	TGTGCCAGCAGTAAAGAGGGGGAGACCCAGTACTTC
-	-	TRBV27	TRBJ2-1	CASSPTGNNEQFF	TGTGCCAGCAGTCCGACAGGTAACAATGAGCAGTTCTTC
-	-	TRBV7-2	TRBJ2-7	CASSFTRESHEQYF	TGTGCCAGCAGCTTTACTCGGGAATCCCACGAGCAGTACTTC
-	TRBD1	TRBV20-1	TRBJ1-1	CSARGTGHYEAFF	TGCAGTGCTAGGGGGACAGGACATTACGAAGCTTTCTTT
few	-	TRBV5-1	TRBJ2-1	CASSLVEARSSYNEQFF	TGCGCCAGCAGCTTGGTGGAAGCCCGTAGCTCCTACAATGAGCAGTTCTTC
few	-	TRBV28	TRBJ2-7	CASSPFSGSGAYEQYF	TGTGCCAGCAGTCCCTTCTCCGGGAGTGGCGCCTACGAGCAGTACTTC
-	-	TRBV6-1	TRBJ2-1	CASSNPGPIYNEQFF	TGTGCCAGCAGTAATCCGGGACCCATCTACAATGAGCAGTTCTTC
few	-	TRBV7-8	TRBJ1-4	CASGFRNVKLFF	TGTGCCAGCGGGTTCCGAAACGTCAAACTGTTTTTT
-	-	TRBV7-9	TRBJ1-4	CASSPTDRPMFNEKLFF	TGTGCCAGCAGCCCTACGGATCGGCCCATGTTTAATGAAAAACTGTTTTTT
-	TRBD1	TRBV7-9	TRBJ1-2	CASSRTGAHGYTF	TGTGCCAGCAGCCGGACAGGGGCCCATGGCTACACCTTC
many	-	TRBV6-1	TRBJ2-2	CASRSPRSPNTGELFF	TGTGCCAGCAGGTCCCCACGGTCACCGAACACCGGGGAGCTGTTTTTT
few	-	TRBV4-1	TRBJ2-3	CASSQVELRTDTQYF	TGCGCCAGCAGCCAAGTCGAACTGCGCACAGATACGCAGTATTTT
-	-	TRBV5-5	TRBJ2-7	CASSLRDDTYEQYF	TGTGCCAGCAGCTTACGGGACGACACCTACGAGCAGTACTTC
-	-	TRBV11-1	TRBJ2-5	CASSPRRAQETQYF	TGTGCCAGCAGCCCAAGAAGGGCCCAAGAGACCCAGTACTTC
-	-	TRBV19	TRBJ1-5	CASSIGQNQPQHF	TGTGCCAGTAGTATAGGGCAAAATCAGCCCCAGCATTTT
-	-	TRBV18	TRBJ1-5	CASSPPGLQSNQPQHF	TGTGCCAGCTCACCACCGGGCTTACAGAGCAATCAGCCCCAGCATTTT
-	-	TRBV7-2	TRBJ2-1	CASRWTPPGNEQFF	TGTGCCAGCCGCTGGACTCCCCCGGGCAATGAGCAGTTCTTC
-	TRBD2	TRBV11-2	TRBJ2-1	CASSSSSRLAGLGNEQFF	TGTGCCAGCAGCTCCTCATCCCGACTAGCGGGGCTGGGGAATGAGCAGTTCTTC
-	TRBD1	TRBV5-1	TRBJ1-1	CASSHGQGEAFF	TGCGCCAGCAGCCATGGACAGGGTGAAGCTTTCTTT
-	TRBD1	TRBV2	TRBJ2-5	CASLYRDRQETQYF	TGTGCCAGTTTGTACAGGGACAGACAAGAGACCCAGTACTTC
-	-	TRBV5-6	TRBJ1-1	CASSQLTRDTEAFF	TGTGCCAGCAGCCAGTTGACGAGGGACACTGAAGCTTTCTTT
few	TRBD1	TRBV7-8	TRBJ1-2	CASSLDRGPYYGYTF	TGTGCCAGCAGCTTAGACAGGGGGCCCTACTATGGCTACACCTTC
-	TRBD2	TRBV27	TRBJ2-7	CASSRFGTSVHEQYF	TGTGCCAGCAGTCGTTTCGGGACTAGCGTGCACGAGCAGTACTTC
-	TRBD1	TRBV7-2	TRBJ2-2	CASSQQGRGRSLFAGELFF	TGTGCCAGCAGCCAGCAAGGAAGGGGGCGCAGTCTTTTTGCCGGGGAGCTGTTTTTT
-	-	TRBV27	TRBJ2-2	CATSRGPGELFF	TGTGCCACCAGCCGTGGACCCGGGGAGCTGTTTTTT
few	-	TRBV7-6	TRBJ2-2	CASSGHWDGLHSTGELFF	TGTGCCAGCAGCGGACACTGGGACGGGCTCCATTCCACCGGGGAGCTGTTTTTT
-	-	TRBV29-1	TRBJ2-7	CSVRGGTYEQYF	TGCAGCGTTCGTGGGGGGACCTACGAGCAGTACTTC
few	TRBD2	TRBV7-2	TRBJ2-3	CASSRTSGGRADTQYF	TGTGCCAGCAGCCGGACTAGCGGGGGGAGGGCAGATACGCAGTATTTT
many	-	TRBV7-8	TRBJ2-5	CASSFFTQETQYF	TGTGCCAGCAGCTTCTTCACCCAAGAGACCCAGTACTTC
-	-	TRBV7-6	TRBJ2-5	CASSFQGRGETQYF	TGTGCCAGCAGCTTCCAGGGGCGTGGGGAGACCCAGTACTTC
-	-	TRBV6-6	TRBJ2-7	CASSNQHRVSYEQYF	TGTGCCAGCAGTAACCAGCACAGGGTCTCCTACGAGCAGTACTTC
-	-	TRBV7-3	TRBJ2-1	CASSLSELNEQFF	TGTGCCAGCAGCTTAAGTGAACTAAATGAGCAGTTCTTC
few	TRBD1	TRBV7-8	TRBJ2-2	CASSLGRTGSTGELFF	TGTGCCAGCAGCTTAGGGAGGACAGGGAGCACCGGGGAGCTGTTTTTT
-	-	TRBV7-2	TRBJ2-7	CASSLVAQSSYEQYF	TGTGCCAGCAGCTTAGTAGCGCAATCCTCCTACGAGCAGTACTTC
few	TRBD2	TRBV7-9	TRBJ2-4	CASSPGLAGGSKRNQYF	TGTGCCAGCAGCCCAGGACTAGCGGGAGGGTCGAAAAGGAATCAGTACTTC
-	-	TRBV28	TRBJ2-1	CASSFAHEQFF	TGTGCCAGCAGTTTCGCCCATGAGCAGTTCTTC
-	-	TRBV14	TRBJ2-7	CASSQFLGIEQYF	TGTGCCAGCAGCCAATTCTTAGGGATCGAGCAGTACTTC
-	-	TRBV7-2	TRBJ2-1	CASSPEANEQFF	TGTGCCAGCAGCCCCGAGGCTAATGAGCAGTTCTTC
few	-	TRBV15	TRBJ1-1	CATSRLGGEAFF	TGTGCCACCAGCAGACTAGGGGGTGAAGCTTTCTTT
few	TRBD1	TRBV11-3	TRBJ2-1	CASSYDRANEQFF	TGTGCCAGCAGCTACGACAGGGCAAATGAGCAGTTCTTC
many	TRBD1	TRBV7-8	TRBJ1-1	CASSSDRGTTEAFF	TGTGCCAGCAGCTCAGACAGGGGAACGACTGAAGCTTTCTTT
few	-	TRBV7-2	TRBJ1-5	CASSLGDQPQHF	TGTGCCAGCAGCTTAGGAGATCAGCCCCAGCATTTT